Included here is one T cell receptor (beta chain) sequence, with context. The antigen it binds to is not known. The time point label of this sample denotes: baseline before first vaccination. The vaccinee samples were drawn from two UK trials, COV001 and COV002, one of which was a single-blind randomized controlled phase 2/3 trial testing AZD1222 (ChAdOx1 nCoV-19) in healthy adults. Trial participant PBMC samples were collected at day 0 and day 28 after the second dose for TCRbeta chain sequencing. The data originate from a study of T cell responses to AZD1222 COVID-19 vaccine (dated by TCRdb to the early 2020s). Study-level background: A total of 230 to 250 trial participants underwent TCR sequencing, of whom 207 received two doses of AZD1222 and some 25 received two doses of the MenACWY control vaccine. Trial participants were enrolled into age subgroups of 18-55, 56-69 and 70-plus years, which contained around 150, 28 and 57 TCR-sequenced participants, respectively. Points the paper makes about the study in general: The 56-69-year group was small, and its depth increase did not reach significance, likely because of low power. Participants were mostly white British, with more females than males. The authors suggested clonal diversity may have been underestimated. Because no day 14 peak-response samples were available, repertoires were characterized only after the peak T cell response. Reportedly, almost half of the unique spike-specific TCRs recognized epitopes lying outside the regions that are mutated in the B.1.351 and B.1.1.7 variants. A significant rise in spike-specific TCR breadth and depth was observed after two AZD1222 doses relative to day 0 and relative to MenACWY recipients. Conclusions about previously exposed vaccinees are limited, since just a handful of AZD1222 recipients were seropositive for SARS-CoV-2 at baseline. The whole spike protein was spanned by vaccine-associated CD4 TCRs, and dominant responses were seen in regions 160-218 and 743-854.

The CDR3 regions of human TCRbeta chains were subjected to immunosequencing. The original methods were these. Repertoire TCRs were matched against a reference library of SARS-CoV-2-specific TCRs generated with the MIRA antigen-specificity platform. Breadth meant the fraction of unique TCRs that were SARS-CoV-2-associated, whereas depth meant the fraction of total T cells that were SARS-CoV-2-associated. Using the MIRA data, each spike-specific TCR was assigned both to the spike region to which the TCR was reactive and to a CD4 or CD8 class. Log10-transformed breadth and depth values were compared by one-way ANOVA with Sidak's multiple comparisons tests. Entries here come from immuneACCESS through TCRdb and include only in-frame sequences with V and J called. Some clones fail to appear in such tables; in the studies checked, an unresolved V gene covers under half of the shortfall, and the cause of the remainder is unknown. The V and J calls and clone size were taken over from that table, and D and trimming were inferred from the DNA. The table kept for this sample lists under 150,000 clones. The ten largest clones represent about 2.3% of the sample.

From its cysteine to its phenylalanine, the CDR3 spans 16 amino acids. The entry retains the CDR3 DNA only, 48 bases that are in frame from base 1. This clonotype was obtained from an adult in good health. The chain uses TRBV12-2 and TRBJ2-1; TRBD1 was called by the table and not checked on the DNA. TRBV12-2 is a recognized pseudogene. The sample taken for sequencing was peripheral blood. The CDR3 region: CASRLAQDRGYNEQFF. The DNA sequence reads TGTGCAAGTCGCTTAGCGCAAGACAGGGGATACAATGAGCAGTTCTTC.